A single T cell receptor beta chain is shown here with its context. Its antigen is unidentified. The CDR3 is made up of 16 amino acids. Germline-derived CDR1 and CDR2 are LGHDT and YNNKEL (reference sequence). Trimming took 0 bases from V and 0 from J, leaving 12 bases between them. The data were taken from a study of Ad26.COV2.S vaccination and SARS-CoV-2 variants. Broader study findings: Reported post-vaccination CD8+ and CD4+ T cell responses to spike showed substantial breadth.

Treatment defined: roughly 20 received Ad26.COV2.S at low or high dose, single or two shots; roughly five received placebo; per-sample allocation not given. At day 63 after the first vaccine or placebo injection, samples were drawn. Aged 18-55 years, donor was enrolled in Boston in about 2020. In the vaccine, an Ad26 vector expressed the SARS-CoV-2 spike of the Wuhan strain. Libraries were prepared by immunoSEQ multiplex PCR; TCRdb keeps only in-frame clonotypes and omits some of them. The table has about 350,000 clones, approximately 85% seen once. The sequencing here drew on peripheral blood, taken in a trial of Ad26.COV2.S vaccine versus placebo. The chain combines TRBV3-1 (or the pseudogene TRBV3-2) with TRBJ2-7, with D hard to call. The receptor comes from a person aged 18-60 years who received the Ad26.COV2.S COVID-19 vaccine or a placebo. The CDR3 spells CASSQDRSGISYEQYF. CDR3 in DNA: TGTGCCAGCAGCCAAGATCGGTCAGGAATCTCCTACGAGCAGTACTTC.